This T cell receptor beta chain was recorded in a study of cytomegalovirus exposure and HLA in healthy donors. Data came from immunoSEQ multiplex PCR; TCRdb stores just in-frame clones and leaves some out. The sample records 150,000 to 180,000 clones, approximately 86% being singletons. V shed 2 bases, J shed 9 bases, and the junction held 10 bases outside the gene matches. This CDR3 has 15 residues. Germline CDR1 reads SGHKS; CDR2 reads YYEKEE (reference sequence). With respect to this clone: Its antigen is as yet unknown.

Findings of the study overall: Testing in vitro showed a few CMV-associated chains specific for CMV antigens.

The chain couples TRBV5-5 to TRBJ2-1; 8 nucleotides agree with TRBD2. The sample comprised PBMCs. The receptor was isolated from a man between 18 and 29 years old in good health and CMV-seropositive. The CDR3 sequence is CASSFLGGAGSEQFF. As DNA, the CDR3 is TGTGCCAGCAGCTTTCTCGGGGGGGCCGGGAGTGAGCAGTTCTTC.